The 18 T cell receptor beta chains in this list originate from one sample, sequenced in a study of CD8 T cells in Susac syndrome. RNA, at about 0.45 to 1 ug, was reverse transcribed with random hexamers. TCRdb re-called the immunoSEQ multiplex PCR reads with MiXCR, one entry per CDR3 protein. The sample includes around 110,000 distinct CDR3 sequences, around 94% of them seen just once. Source material: CD8+ T cells from PBMCs. All receptors derive from a human donor with Susac syndrome.

The gene calls are TRBV5-5 and TRBJ2-1; D remains unclear. Germline V CDR1 and CDR2: SGHKS, YYEKEE (reference sequence). The CDR3 has 12 amino acids. Trimming removed 2 bases at V and 10 bases at J, with 10 bases between. CDR3 protein: CASSFVEEEQFF. In DNA form, the CDR3 reads TGTGCCAGCAGCTTCGTGGAAGAGGAGCAGTTCTTC.

The chain uses TRBV12-3 or TRBV12-4 and TRBJ1-5; no clear D. V was cut by 2 bases and J by 2 bases, with 4 bases left in between. The CDR3 is made up of 13 amino acids. The CDR3 spells CASSLLGNQPQHF. The CDR3 DNA follows: TGTGCCAGCAGTTTACTGGGCAATCAGCCCCAGCATTTT.

V is TRBV15 and J is TRBJ2-7, with D possibly being TRBD2 (6 bases). V dropped 5 bases and J dropped 4 bases, with 12 bases sitting between them. The length of the CDR3 is 13 residues. Looked up from germline, CDR1 is LNHNV and CDR2 is YYDKDF (reference sequence). DNA for the CDR3: TGTGCCACCAGCGATGGGACTGATTACGAGCAGTACTTC. It yields the protein CATSDGTDYEQYF.

The chain's CDR3 is CSASPRVMKYYGYTF. In nucleotides, the CDR3 is TGCAGTGCTAGTCCCAGGGTCATGAAGTACTATGGCTACACCTTC. This chain connects TRBV20-1 to TRBJ1-2; D may be TRBD1 (5 bases). CDR3 length equals 15 residues. The germline V gene has CDR1 DFQATT and CDR2 SNEGSKA (reference sequence). V was trimmed by 3 bases and J by 3 bases, leaving 17 bases between them.

This chain joins TRBV7-3 and TRBJ2-1, with unresolved D. The CDR3 is made up of 16 amino acids. The V gene lost 4 bases and the J gene lost 8 bases, with 21 bases spanning the gap. The V gene's germline CDR1 is SGHTA and CDR2 FQGTGA. CDR3 in amino acids: CASSSSGRLDPDEQFF. The CDR3 DNA sequence: TGTGCCAGCAGCTCCTCGGGTAGGTTAGACCCCGATGAGCAGTTCTTC.

The chain combines TRBV27 with TRBJ1-6, with 9 nucleotides matching TRBD1. The CDR3 covers 15 residues. Germline V gene lookup returns CDR1 MNHEY and CDR2 SMNVEV (reference sequence). V trimming: 6 bases; J trimming: 10 bases; junction bases outside the gene matches: 10. CDR3 region: CASRLRDRVFSPLHF. As DNA, the CDR3 is TGTGCCAGCAGACTTCGGGACAGGGTCTTCTCACCCCTCCACTTT.

The V call is TRBV18, the J call TRBJ2-7; 9 bases match TRBD1. CDR3 length equals 15 residues. The V gene end was trimmed by 1 base and the J gene end by 4 bases; junction bases not matched to a gene: 5. Germline CDR1 is KGHSH and CDR2 is LQKENI. This chain's CDR3 is CASSPRDRVGYEQYF. In DNA, the CDR3 is TGTGCCAGCTCACCACGGGACAGGGTTGGTTACGAGCAGTACTTC.

The rearrangement uses TRBV6-5 and TRBJ2-5; possible D gene TRBD2, 7 bases. The germline V gene encodes CDR1 MNHEY and CDR2 SVGAGI. The CDR3 has 17 residues. Trimming removed 0 bases at V and 5 bases at J, with 19 bases between. As DNA, the CDR3 is TGTGCCAGCAGTTACTCGCCCTCTGACGGGGGGCAGGAGACCCAGTACTTC. Translating it yields CASSYSPSDGGQETQYF.

J is TRBJ2-4 and V is TRBV3-1; the match to TRBD1 covers 7 bases. The germline gives CDR1 LGHDT, CDR2 YNNKEL (reference sequence). Losses at the gene ends were 1 base for V and 0 bases for J; bases not matched to a gene: 6. The CDR3 spans 17 residues. The CDR3 loop reads CASSQGRQGVAKNIQYF. The CDR3 bases are TGTGCCAGCAGCCAAGGCCGACAGGGTGTAGCCAAAAACATTCAGTACTTC.

V and J are TRBV5-6 and TRBJ2-7; 9 bases match TRBD2. CDR1 and CDR2 (germline): SGHDT, YYEEEE. J gave up 6 bases and V 4 bases, and 8 bases lay outside the gene matches. The CDR3 is 14 amino acids. In DNA, the CDR3 is TGTGCCAGCAGCCGATCCGGGACTAGCTTCGAGCAGTACTTC. It translates to CASSRSGTSFEQYF.

The rearrangement uses TRBV5-1 and TRBJ2-4; D perhaps matches TRBD2 (5 bases). Trimming cost V 2 bases and J 8 bases, with 8 bases left between them. In germline, CDR1 is SGHRS, CDR2 YFSETQ. The CDR3 contains 12 residues. This CDR3 reads CASSFDGDIQYF. As DNA, the CDR3 is TGCGCCAGCAGCTTCGACGGGGACATTCAGTACTTC.

In its sample, this clonotype was seen a few times. The V gene is TRBV6-5, the J gene TRBJ2-7; TRBD1 aligns across 8 bases. The CDR3 totals 14 residues. Germline V CDR1 and CDR2: MNHEY, SVGAGI. Trimming removed 6 bases from V and 4 bases from J; junction bases left unmatched: 8. The CDR3 bases are TGTGCCAGCAGCGCCGGGACAGGCAAATACGAGCAGTACTTC. Protein product: CASSAGTGKYEQYF.

This CDR3 reads CASSPRGRMGDTQYF. The CDR3 DNA reads TGTGCCAGCAGCCCCCGAGGCAGGATGGGAGATACGCAGTATTTT. The chain employs TRBV14 and TRBJ2-3; D is unresolved. Germline CDR1 reads SGHDN; CDR2 reads FVKESK. Trimming removed 4 bases at V and 5 bases at J, with 16 bases between. This CDR3 has 15 amino acids.

The rearrangement uses TRBV4-3 and TRBJ1-1; 8 bases fit TRBD1. The V gene end was trimmed by 0 bases and the J gene end by 7 bases; junction bases not matched to a gene: 7. Germline CDR1 is LGHNA and CDR2 is YSLEER. The CDR3 runs to 15 residues. The chain's CDR3 is CASSQDLLTGDEAFF. CDR3 sequence (DNA): TGCGCCAGCAGCCAAGATCTCCTGACAGGGGATGAAGCTTTCTTT.

This sequence joins TRBV7-8 and TRBJ1-5; a possible D gene is TRBD1 (5 bases). The germline V and J ends were trimmed by 2 bases and 4 bases, with 9 bases remaining between them. Germline lookup yields CDR1 SGHVS and CDR2 FQNEAQ. This CDR3 has 14 amino acids. CDR3 sequence reads: CASSLSGLNQPQHF. CDR3 nucleotides: TGTGCCAGCAGCTTATCGGGGCTTAATCAGCCCCAGCATTTT.

This sequence joins TRBV7-9 and TRBJ2-3; perhaps TRBD1 as D (6 bases). V lost 5 bases to trimming and J lost 0 bases, with 12 bases between them. Germline CDR1 reads SEHNR; CDR2 reads FQNEAQ (reference sequence). CDR3 length: 15 amino acids. CDR3 residues: CASSAQGISTDTQYF. CDR3 in DNA: TGTGCCAGCAGCGCCCAGGGGATTAGCACAGATACGCAGTATTTT.

The CDR3 protein is CAWSTPDWDGYGYTF. The CDR3 DNA follows: TGTGCCTGGAGTACCCCGGACTGGGATGGCTATGGCTACACCTTC. The chain recombines TRBV30 with TRBJ1-2; D is unresolved. V lost 2 bases, J lost 4 bases, and 17 bases lay in between. The CDR3 is 15 amino acids. Germline V CDR1 and CDR2: GTSNPN, SVGIG (reference sequence).

The CDR3 loop reads CSARENPGDNSPLHF. CDR3 DNA sequence: TGCAGTGCTAGAGAGAATCCGGGCGATAATTCACCCCTCCACTTT. V and J are TRBV20-1 and TRBJ1-6; D uncertain. CDR3 length: 15 amino acids. With 0 bases removed from V and 5 bases from J, the gap between germline ends came to 11 bases. Germline V gives CDR1 DFQATT, CDR2 SNEGSKA (reference sequence).